The rows below give T cell receptor beta chains drawn from one sample of a study of PD-1 blockade in mismatch repair-deficient tumors. Method: immunoSEQ multiplex PCR; TCRdb's copy keeps in-frame clones and lacks some. The repertoire includes about 120,000 clones, 85% to 90% of them detected once, and roughly 13% sits in the top ten. Sequenced material: peripheral blood, taken 44 weeks after starting pembrolizumab. The receptors stem from an adult with mismatch repair-deficient cancer. Both conserved end residues are trimmed from each CDR3. Fields, in order: clone size, V gene, J gene, CDR3 protein. Rows may omit the clone size; those that give it use once, few, many or a size class.

-	TRBV19	TRBJ2-7	ASSTRLTGEKASEQY
-	TRBV19	TRBJ1-4	ASSLRDRADYNEKLF
few	TRBV6-5	TRBJ1-2	ASSYSGRTYYGYT
few	TRBV19	TRBJ2-7	ASSLGPGDYEQY
once	TRBV5-5	TRBJ2-3	ASNRGSYTQY
-	TRBV11-2	TRBJ2-7	ASRPTGTSLNYEQY
-	TRBV5-1	TRBJ2-7	ASSLGAGGNYEQY
-	TRBV19	TRBJ2-6	ASSITGVVGSGANVLT
-	TRBV7-8	TRBJ2-7	ASSFGQAGYEQY
once	TRBV28	TRBJ2-7	ASSLPGFSYEQY
-	TRBV27	TRBJ2-1	ASAPGRGYGEQF
-	TRBV28	TRBJ2-7	ASSSYKWQSSYEQY
few	TRBV14	TRBJ2-7	ASSQRPGLAGKGGEQY
-	TRBV6-4	TRBJ2-3	ASSEGGSTDTQY
many	TRBV7-2	TRBJ2-2	ASSAGLAGGGELF
-	TRBV5-1	TRBJ2-7	ASSLGHPGNYEQY
once	TRBV5-4	TRBJ2-7	ASSLGRGSSSYEQY
-	TRBV4-2	TRBJ1-3	ASSRLGGGNTIY
-	TRBV6-1	TRBJ2-7	ASSGEYEQY